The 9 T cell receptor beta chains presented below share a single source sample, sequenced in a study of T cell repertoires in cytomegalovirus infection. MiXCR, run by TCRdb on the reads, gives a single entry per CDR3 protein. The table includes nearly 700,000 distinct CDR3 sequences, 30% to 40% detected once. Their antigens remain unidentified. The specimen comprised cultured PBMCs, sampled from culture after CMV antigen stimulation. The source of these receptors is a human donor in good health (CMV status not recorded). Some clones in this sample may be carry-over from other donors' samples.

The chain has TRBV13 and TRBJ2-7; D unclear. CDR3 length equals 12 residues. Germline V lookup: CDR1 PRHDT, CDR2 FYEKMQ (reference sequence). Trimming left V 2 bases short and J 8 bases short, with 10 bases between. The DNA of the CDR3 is TGTGCCAGCAGCTTAAGCCCCGGCCAGCAGTACTTC. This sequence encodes CASSLSPGQQYF.

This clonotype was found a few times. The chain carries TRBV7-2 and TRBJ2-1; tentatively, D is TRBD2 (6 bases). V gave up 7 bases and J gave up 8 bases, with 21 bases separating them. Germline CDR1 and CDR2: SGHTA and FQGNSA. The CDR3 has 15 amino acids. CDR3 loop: CASISTGTPIDEQFF. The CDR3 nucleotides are TGTGCCAGCATCTCCACCGGGACTCCAATCGATGAGCAGTTCTTC. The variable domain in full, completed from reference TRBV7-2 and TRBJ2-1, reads GAGVSQSPSNKVTEKGKDVELRCDPISGHTALYWYRQSLGQGLEFLIYFQGNSAPDKSGLPSDRFSAERTGGSVSTLTIQRTQQEDSAVYLCASISTGTPIDEQFFGPGTRLTVL.

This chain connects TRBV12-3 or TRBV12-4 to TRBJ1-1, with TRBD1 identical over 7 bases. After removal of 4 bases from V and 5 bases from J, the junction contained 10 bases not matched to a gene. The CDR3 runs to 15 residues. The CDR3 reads CASSWQGGLWTEAFF. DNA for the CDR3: TGTGCCAGCAGTTGGCAGGGGGGCTTGTGGACTGAAGCTTTCTTT.

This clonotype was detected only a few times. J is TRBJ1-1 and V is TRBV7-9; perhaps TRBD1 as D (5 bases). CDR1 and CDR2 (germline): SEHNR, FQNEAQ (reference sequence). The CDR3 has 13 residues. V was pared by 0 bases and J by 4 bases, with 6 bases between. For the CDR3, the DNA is TGTGCCAGCAGCTTAGCAGGGGTCACTGAAGCTTTCTTT. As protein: CASSLAGVTEAFF.

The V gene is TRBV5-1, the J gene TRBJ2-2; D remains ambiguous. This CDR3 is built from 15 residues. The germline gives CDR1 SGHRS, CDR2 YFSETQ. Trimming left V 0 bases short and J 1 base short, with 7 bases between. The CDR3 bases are TGCGCCAGCAGCTTGGGCCAGGAGAACACCGGGGAGCTGTTTTTT. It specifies CASSLGQENTGELFF.

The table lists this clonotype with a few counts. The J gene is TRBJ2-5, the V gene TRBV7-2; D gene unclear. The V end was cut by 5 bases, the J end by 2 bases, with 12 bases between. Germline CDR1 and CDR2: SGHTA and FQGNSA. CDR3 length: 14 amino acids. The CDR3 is CASSPSEGQETQYF. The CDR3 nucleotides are TGTGCCAGCAGCCCCTCGGAAGGACAAGAGACCCAGTACTTC.

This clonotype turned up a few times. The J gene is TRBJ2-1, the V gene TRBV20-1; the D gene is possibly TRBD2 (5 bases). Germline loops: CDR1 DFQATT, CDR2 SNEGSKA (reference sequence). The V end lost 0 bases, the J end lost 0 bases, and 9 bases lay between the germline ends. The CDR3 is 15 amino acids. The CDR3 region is CSARDEGSSYNEQFF. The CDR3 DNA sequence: TGCAGTGCTAGAGATGAGGGAAGCTCCTACAATGAGCAGTTCTTC.

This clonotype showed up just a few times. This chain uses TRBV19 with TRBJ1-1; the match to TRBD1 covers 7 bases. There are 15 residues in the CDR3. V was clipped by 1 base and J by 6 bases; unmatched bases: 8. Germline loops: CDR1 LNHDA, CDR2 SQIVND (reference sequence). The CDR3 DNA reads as TGTGCCAGTAGTATAGGGACAGGCGGGAGGGCTGAAGCTTTCTTT. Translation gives CASSIGTGGRAEAFF.

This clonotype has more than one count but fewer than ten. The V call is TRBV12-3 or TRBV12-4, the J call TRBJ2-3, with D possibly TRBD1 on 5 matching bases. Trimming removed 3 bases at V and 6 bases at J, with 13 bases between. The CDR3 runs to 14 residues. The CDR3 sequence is CASSFGQGVDTQYF. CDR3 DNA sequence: TGTGCCAGCAGTTTCGGTCAGGGCGTTGATACGCAGTATTTT.